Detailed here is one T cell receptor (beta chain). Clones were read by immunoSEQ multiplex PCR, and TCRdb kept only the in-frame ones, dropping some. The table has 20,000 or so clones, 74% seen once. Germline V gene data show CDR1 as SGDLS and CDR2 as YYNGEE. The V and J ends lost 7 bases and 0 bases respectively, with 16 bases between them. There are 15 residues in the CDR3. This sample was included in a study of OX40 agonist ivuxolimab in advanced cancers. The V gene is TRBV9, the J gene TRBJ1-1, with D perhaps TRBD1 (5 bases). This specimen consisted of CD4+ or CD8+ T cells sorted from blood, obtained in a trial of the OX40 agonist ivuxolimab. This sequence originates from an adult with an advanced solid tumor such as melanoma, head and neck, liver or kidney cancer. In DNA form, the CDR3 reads TGTGCCAGCGGCGAGGGGACGGTTATGAACACTGAAGCTTTCTTT. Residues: CASGEGTVMNTEAFF.